This T cell receptor beta chain was captured in a study of OX40 agonist ivuxolimab in advanced cancers. In terms of the full investigation: Ivuxolimab was an agonistic, fully human IgG2 monoclonal antibody directed against OX40 (CD134), a costimulatory receptor. Intravenous ivuxolimab was administered to patients every 2 weeks at six dose levels: 0.01, 0.1, 0.3, 1.5, 3 and 10 mg/kg. Of the roughly 52 dose-escalation patients, hepatocellular carcinoma was present in about 20, melanoma in roughly 15, renal cell carcinoma in 9 and head and neck cancer in 9. A male proportion of 70% to 90% and a mean age of roughly 58 years, ranging from roughly 23 to 80, were recorded for the dose-escalation cohort. Prior anti-PD-1, anti-PD-L1 or anti-CTLA-4 therapy was permitted, and checkpoint inhibitors had been received by about 36% of dose-escalation patients. Partial responses occurred in three dose-escalation patients: two with cutaneous melanoma and one with hepatocellular carcinoma. The purpose of peripheral TCRbeta sequencing was to test whether ivuxolimab changed TCR sequence diversity and led to clonal T-cell expansion. The monotherapy dose-escalation portion (N of about 50 patients) of the phase I ivuxolimab trial is reported in the paper. The paper's findings and limits, for the study overall: Low levels of normalized T-cell clonal expansion were also seen in some patients who did not respond. The antigen specificity of the peripheral T cells that underwent clonal expansion was not determined. At doses of 0.1 to 3.0 mg/kg, clonal expansion of both CD4+ and CD8+ blood T cells was observed from baseline to week 6. In partial responders in the 0.1-3.0 mg/kg groups, normalized peripheral clonal expansion was found to be among the lowest, especially among CD8+ T cells. After ivuxolimab, CD8+ T cells had more expanded clones than CD4+ T cells on average.

To sequence the TCRbeta CDR3 region, genomic DNA was isolated from the sorted cells. The immunoSEQ Assay was used to sequence the TCRbeta CDR3 regions. TCRdb holds this immuneACCESS table with in-frame rearrangements only. Some clones are missing; in checked studies, unresolved V genes explain under half, and the rest has no known cause. This sample is represented by about 100,000 clones; under 95% of them were singletons. 0.45% to 0.65% of the sample lies in the top ten. On this clone: The antigen this receptor binds is unknown. An end of the junction differs from the germline gene, which may be a read error.

The trial excluded patients who had a history of autoimmune disease or who were on systemic immunosuppression. Peripheral blood for TCR sequencing was drawn from every dose cohort at baseline, at cycle 4 day 1 and at cycle 7 day 1. The samples were taken from a phase I, first-in-human, multicenter, open-label dose-escalation trial of ivuxolimab. Adults with locally advanced or metastatic head and neck squamous cell, hepatocellular, melanoma or renal cell carcinoma were enrolled in the trial. Before TCR sequencing, CD4+ and CD8+ T cells were separately sorted from peripheral blood. The CDR3, cysteine through phenylalanine, is 13 amino acids long. Only the CDR3 part of the read is kept: 39 bases, read in frame from the first base. The germline V gene yields SNHLY for CDR1 and FYNNEI for CDR2.

The sequence links TRBV2 to TRBJ2-1; the D gene is possibly TRBD1 or TRBD2, each agreeing over 6 bases. The starting material was CD4+ or CD8+ T cells sorted from blood, obtained in a trial of the OX40 agonist ivuxolimab. The clonotype comes from an adult with an advanced solid tumor such as melanoma, head and neck, liver or kidney cancer. The nucleotide sequence reads TGTGCAAGCACCCAAGGGGGGTACAATGAGCAGTTCTTC. Its translation is CASTQGGYNEQFF.